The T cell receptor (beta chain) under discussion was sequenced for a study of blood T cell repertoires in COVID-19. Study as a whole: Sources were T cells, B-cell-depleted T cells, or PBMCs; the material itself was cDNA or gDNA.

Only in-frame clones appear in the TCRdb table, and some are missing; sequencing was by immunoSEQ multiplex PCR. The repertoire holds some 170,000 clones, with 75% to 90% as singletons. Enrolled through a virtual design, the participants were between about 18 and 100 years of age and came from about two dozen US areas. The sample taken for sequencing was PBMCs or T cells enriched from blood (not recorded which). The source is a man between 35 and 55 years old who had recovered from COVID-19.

CDR3 region: CASRVDSYSNQPQHF. CDR3 coding DNA: TGTGCCAGCAGAGTGGACAGCTATAGCAATCAGCCCCAGCATTTT. The chain employs TRBV6-5 and TRBJ1-5; tentatively, D is TRBD1 (6 bases). V gave up 6 bases and J gave up 0 bases, with 12 bases separating them. Germline V lookup: CDR1 MNHEY, CDR2 SVGAGI. This CDR3 has 15 residues.